This TCR beta chain originates from a study of blood T cell repertoires in COVID-19. The CDR3 has 15 amino acids. V was shortened by 5 bases and J by 7 bases, with 15 bases between the two germline ends. CDR1 and CDR2 from the germline V gene are SGHAT and FQNNGV. Clinical histories supplied by participants themselves formed the basis of cohort assignment. Donors in Cohort 3 counted as recovered after two negative PCRs, clearance, or symptom resolution. Per the original methods: Reference gene primer amplification yielded estimated nucleated cell counts. Some clones are missing from TCRdb's copy, which holds only in-frame ones; the method was immunoSEQ multiplex PCR. Clone size and V and J calls were adopted from that table, with D and trimming inferred from the DNA. The sample contains about 370,000 clones, nearly 90% of which appear only once.

The sample consisted of PBMCs or T cells enriched from blood (not recorded which). The clonotype comes from a woman younger than 45 who had recovered from COVID-19. The chain has TRBV11-2 and TRBJ1-6; D gene unclear. This chain's CDR3 is CASSPFGSANSPLHF. The CDR3 DNA is TGTGCCAGCAGCCCTTTCGGGTCAGCAAATTCACCCCTCCACTTT.